A selection of T cell receptor beta chains follows, all from one sample in a study of shared clonotypes between healthy human individuals. Only in-frame clones appear in the TCRdb table, and some are missing; sequencing was by immunoSEQ multiplex PCR. Seen here are roughly 2 million clones, almost 96% observed once, and the top ten hold around 0.13%. The sample was naive CD4+ T cells sorted from blood. Receptors originate from a man aged 18 to 29 in good health. Each CDR3 is given with its conserved first and last residue. D genes are given only for firm matches. Rows give clone size only sometimes, using once, few, many, or a class for an expanded clone.

abundance	d_gene	v_gene	j_gene	CDR3aa	CDR3nt
NA	NA	TRBV29-1	TRBJ2-7	CSVHGPGEQYF	TGCAGCGTCCACGGACCGGGAGAGCAGTACTTC
NA	NA	TRBV7-2	TRBJ1-1	CASSLGPHMNTEAFF	TGTGCCAGCAGCTTAGGCCCCCATATGAACACTGAAGCTTTCTTT
NA	NA	TRBV29-1	TRBJ2-2	CSVGEPNTGELFF	TGCAGCGTAGGGGAACCGAACACCGGGGAGCTGTTTTTT
NA	NA	TRBV27	TRBJ2-7	CASSVTYEQYF	TGTGCCAGCAGTGTAACCTACGAGCAGTACTTC
NA	NA	TRBV12-1	TRBJ2-7	CASSPGLAGAVWYEQYF	TGTGCCAGCAGCCCCGGACTAGCGGGAGCGGTTTGGTACGAGCAGTACTTC
NA	NA	TRBV7-3	TRBJ2-1	CASSLGGATYNEQFF	TGTGCCAGCAGCTTGGGCGGGGCAACCTACAATGAGCAGTTCTTC
NA	NA	TRBV4-1	TRBJ2-1	CASSQDSGGSYNEQFF	TGCGCCAGCAGCCAAGATTCGGGTGGCTCCTACAATGAGCAGTTCTTC
NA	TRBD2	TRBV19	TRBJ2-1	CASSTPGTSYNEQFF	TGTGCCAGTAGTACCCCCGGGACTAGCTACAATGAGCAGTTCTTC
NA	TRBD1	TRBV10-3	TRBJ2-7	CAISESGQGSIRGEQYF	TGTGCCATCAGTGAGTCAGGACAGGGGTCCATACGGGGGGAGCAGTACTTC
NA	TRBD1	TRBV2	TRBJ2-2	CASTGDRGLTGELFF	TGTGCCAGCACAGGGGACAGGGGGCTCACCGGGGAGCTGTTTTTT
few	NA	TRBV4-1	TRBJ1-2	CASSRPGDGTYGYTF	TGCGCCAGCAGCCGACCTGGGGACGGGACCTATGGCTACACCTTC
NA	NA	TRBV5-4	TRBJ2-5	CASRSDYVRETQYF	TGTGCCAGCAGATCGGACTATGTCCGAGAGACCCAGTACTTC
NA	NA	TRBV1	TRBJ1-6	CTSSHYGDRQLWNSPLHF	TGCACCAGCAGCCATTACGGGGACAGGCAACTTTGGAATTCACCCCTCCACTTT
NA	NA	TRBV11-2	TRBJ1-1	CASSPWASFNTEAFF	TGTGCCAGCAGCCCTTGGGCCTCTTTTAACACTGAAGCTTTCTTT
few	NA	TRBV30	TRBJ1-1	CAWKQEGSTEAFF	TGTGCCTGGAAACAGGAAGGGAGCACTGAAGCTTTCTTT
NA	NA	TRBV11-2	TRBJ2-7	CASSLEVEGAYEQYF	TGTGCCAGCAGCTTAGAGGTGGAGGGAGCCTACGAGCAGTACTTC
NA	TRBD2	TRBV7-9	TRBJ2-7	CASSFLAGGPDEQYF	TGTGCCAGCAGCTTTTTAGCGGGGGGGCCCGACGAGCAGTACTTC
NA	TRBD1	TRBV9	TRBJ2-7	CASSVGDRGFYEQYF	TGTGCCAGCAGCGTAGGGGACAGGGGGTTCTACGAGCAGTACTTC
NA	NA	TRBV7-2	TRBJ2-4	CASSLQGSAKNIQYF	TGTGCCAGCAGCTTACAGGGTTCAGCCAAAAACATTCAGTACTTC
NA	TRBD1	TRBV7-9	TRBJ2-7	CASRRQGVDEQYF	TGTGCCAGCAGACGACAGGGGGTCGACGAGCAGTACTTC
NA	TRBD1	TRBV28	TRBJ2-6	CASSSPRGSGANVLTF	TGTGCCAGCAGTTCCCCCAGGGGGTCTGGGGCCAACGTCCTGACTTTC
NA	NA	TRBV2	TRBJ2-7	CASSRDLREQYF	TGTGCCAGCTCCCGGGACCTGAGGGAGCAGTACTTC
NA	TRBD1	TRBV30	TRBJ2-7	CAWSVRTGDYEQYF	TGTGCCTGGAGTGTACGAACAGGGGATTACGAGCAGTACTTC
NA	TRBD2	TRBV10-3	TRBJ2-3	CAVAAGTYTDTQYF	TGTGCCGTCGCAGCGGGGACGTACACAGATACGCAGTATTTT
NA	NA	TRBV12-5	TRBJ1-1	CASGLEPMNTEAFF	TGTGCTAGTGGTTTGGAGCCGATGAACACTGAAGCTTTCTTT
once	NA	TRBV6-5	TRBJ2-1	CASSSTGNSYNEQFF	TGTGCCAGCAGTTCGACCGGGAACTCCTACAATGAGCAGTTCTTC
NA	TRBD2	TRBV7-8	TRBJ2-1	CASSWRETGNEQFF	TGTGCCAGCAGCTGGCGGGAGACGGGCAATGAGCAGTTCTTC
NA	NA	TRBV6-6	TRBJ1-2	CASSYDGNYGYTF	TGTGCCAGCAGTTACGACGGAAACTATGGCTACACCTTC
NA	TRBD2	TRBV7-2	TRBJ2-7	CASSFGGRSYEQYF	TGTGCCAGCAGCTTCGGCGGGAGATCCTACGAGCAGTACTTC
NA	NA	TRBV9	TRBJ2-5	CASSVREAGGRSETQYF	TGTGCCAGCAGCGTACGGGAAGCCGGGGGGCGGTCAGAGACCCAGTACTTC
NA	NA	TRBV25-1	TRBJ1-5	CASSGGEWGQPQHF	TGTGCCAGCAGTGGGGGGGAATGGGGTCAGCCCCAGCATTTT
NA	NA	TRBV4-1	TRBJ2-2	CASTQTGVGISGELFF	TGCGCCAGCACCCAAACGGGAGTCGGCATCAGCGGGGAGCTGTTTTTT
few	NA	TRBV7-9	TRBJ1-5	CASSQDDQPQHF	TGTGCCAGCAGTCAGGACGATCAGCCCCAGCATTTT
NA	TRBD1	TRBV9	TRBJ1-1	CASSAEGQGGSEAFF	TGTGCCAGCAGCGCAGAGGGACAGGGAGGTTCTGAAGCTTTCTTT
NA	TRBD1	TRBV5-1	TRBJ1-4	CASSLAGGDEKLFF	TGCGCCAGCAGCTTGGCAGGGGGCGATGAAAAACTGTTTTTT
NA	NA	TRBV5-5	TRBJ1-1	CASRYGQTEAFF	TGTGCCAGCAGGTACGGACAGACTGAAGCTTTCTTT
NA	TRBD2	TRBV19	TRBJ2-7	CASSGTSGPYEQYF	TGTGCCAGTAGTGGGACTAGCGGGCCCTACGAGCAGTACTTC
NA	NA	TRBV25-1	TRBJ1-3	CASLSGGNTIYF	TGTGCCAGCTTGAGCGGTGGAAACACCATATATTTT
NA	NA	TRBV6-1	TRBJ2-7	CASSHLGRYEQYF	TGTGCCAGCAGCCACCTCGGGCGATACGAGCAGTACTTC
few	NA	TRBV7-9	TRBJ1-1	CASSLDLRWNTEAFF	TGTGCCAGCAGCTTGGACCTACGGTGGAACACTGAAGCTTTCTTT
NA	NA	TRBV6-5	TRBJ2-1	CASGRGASYNEQFF	TGTGCCAGCGGACGGGGGGCATCCTACAATGAGCAGTTCTTC
NA	NA	TRBV12-5	TRBJ1-1	CASLRVPVNTEAFF	TGTGCTAGTCTACGCGTACCGGTGAACACTGAAGCTTTCTTT
NA	NA	TRBV28	TRBJ1-1	CASSLRAGMNTEAFF	TGTGCCAGCAGTTTAAGGGCAGGGATGAACACTGAAGCTTTCTTT
NA	NA	TRBV9	TRBJ1-3	CASSVEGGNTIYF	TGTGCCAGCAGCGTAGAGGGTGGAAACACCATATATTTT
NA	NA	TRBV10-3	TRBJ2-1	CAISAGGLGYNEQFF	TGTGCCATCAGTGCCGGAGGGTTAGGGTACAATGAGCAGTTCTTC
NA	NA	TRBV5-1	TRBJ1-1	CASSFIPGDKNTEAFF	TGCGCCAGCAGCTTTATTCCAGGGGATAAGAACACTGAAGCTTTCTTT
NA	NA	TRBV19	TRBJ1-2	CAILGEERGYGYTF	TGTGCCATCCTTGGAGAGGAGCGGGGCTATGGCTACACCTTC
NA	NA	TRBV6-5	TRBJ2-1	CASSGGYEQFF	TGTGCCAGCAGTGGAGGCTATGAGCAGTTCTTC
NA	NA	TRBV15	TRBJ1-4	CATSRGEINEKLFF	TGTGCCACCAGCAGAGGTGAAATTAATGAAAAACTGTTTTTT
once	NA	TRBV18	TRBJ1-1	CASSPPATEAFF	TGTGCCAGCTCACCACCGGCCACTGAAGCTTTCTTT
NA	TRBD2	TRBV5-4	TRBJ2-3	CASSPGLDTDTQYF	TGTGCCAGCAGCCCGGGACTAGACACAGATACGCAGTATTTT
once	NA	TRBV7-2	TRBJ2-2	CASSTSNTGELFF	TGTGCCAGCAGCACCTCGAACACCGGGGAGCTGTTTTTT
NA	TRBD1	TRBV6-4	TRBJ1-2	CASSASGGVDGYTF	TGTGCCAGCAGTGCATCAGGGGGGGTCGACGGCTACACCTTC
NA	TRBD1	TRBV10-3	TRBJ2-5	CAIRFGTGLRETQYF	TGTGCCATCAGGTTCGGGACAGGGCTTCGCGAGACCCAGTACTTC
NA	TRBD2	TRBV7-9	TRBJ2-1	CASSLKFTSGSNEQFF	TGTGCCAGCAGCTTGAAATTTACTAGCGGGAGTAATGAGCAGTTCTTC
NA	TRBD2	TRBV5-6	TRBJ2-1	CASNLRGLAGRGSYNEQFF	TGTGCCAGCAACCTCCGGGGACTAGCGGGAAGGGGGTCCTACAATGAGCAGTTCTTC
once	TRBD1	TRBV27	TRBJ1-4	CASKRGRSPTSNEKLFF	TGTGCCAGCAAGAGGGGGCGGAGCCCGACCTCTAATGAAAAACTGTTTTTT
NA	TRBD1	TRBV5-4	TRBJ1-6	CASSPNRGQSNSPLHF	TGTGCCAGCAGCCCTAACAGGGGACAGTCAAATTCACCCCTCCACTTT
NA	NA	TRBV6-5	TRBJ2-7	CATTAPTWEQYF	TGTGCCACCACCGCACCAACGTGGGAGCAGTACTTC